A single sample is the source of the 27 T cell receptor beta chains below, sequenced in a study of T cell changes during pregnancy in multiple sclerosis. The protocol was immunoSEQ multiplex PCR, while the TCRdb copy is restricted to in-frame clones and leaves out a portion. The sample shows just under 45,000 clones, around 96% of them seen only once. The sequenced sample was peripheral blood, obtained in the second trimester of pregnancy. The origin of the receptors is a female donor with multiple sclerosis, enrolled in a pregnancy study.

This chain connects TRBV29-1 to TRBJ2-6; D is ambiguous. This CDR3 is built from 15 residues. V lost 2 bases and J 0 bases, leaving 8 bases between the germline ends. The V gene's germline CDR1 is SQVTM and CDR2 ANQGSEA. In DNA, the CDR3 is TGCAGCGTTGAAACATTTCCCTCTGGGGCCAACGTCCTGACTTTC. Encoded protein: CSVETFPSGANVLTF.

V gene TRBV10-3 combines with J gene TRBJ2-2, with a weak D call TRBD1 (5 bases). The V gene lost 2 bases and the J gene lost 2 bases, with 12 bases spanning the gap. The CDR3 has 16 amino acids. Germline V lookup: CDR1 ENHRY, CDR2 SYGVKD. The DNA for the CDR3 is TGTGCCATCAGTGAGGTTAGGACAACTAACACCGGGGAGCTGTTTTTT. Its translation: CAISEVRTTNTGELFF.

This chain uses TRBV19 with TRBJ2-2; possibly TRBD1 for D (5 bases). Trimming removed 5 bases at V and 5 bases at J, with 12 bases between. Germline CDR1 is LNHDA and CDR2 is SQIVND (reference sequence). The CDR3 totals 14 residues. The CDR3: CASSPGPGTGELFF. DNA for the CDR3: TGTGCCAGTAGTCCCGGTCCAGGGACCGGGGAGCTGTTTTTT. The whole variable domain, filled in from reference TRBV19 and TRBJ2-2, reads DGGITQSPKYLFRKEGQNVTLSCEQNLNHDAMYWYRQDPGQGLRLIYYSQIVNDFQKGDIAEGYSVSREKKESFPLTVTSAQKNPTAFYLCASSPGPGTGELFFGEGSRLTVL.

The CDR3 coding sequence is TGCGCCAGCAGCCATCTCGGACAGGGAGATGAAAAACTGTTTTTT. It translates to CASSHLGQGDEKLFF. This chain joins TRBV4-1 and TRBJ1-4; 8 bases map to TRBD1. There are 15 residues in the CDR3. Trimming cost V 3 bases and J 6 bases; bases outside gene matches: 6. Germline-derived CDR1 and CDR2 are MGHRA and YSYEKL.

This rearrangement joins TRBV19 to TRBJ1-2; 7 bases line up with TRBD1. The CDR3 spans 14 residues. The germline V gene encodes CDR1 LNHDA and CDR2 SQIVND (reference sequence). V trimming: 0 bases; J trimming: 8 bases; junction bases outside the gene matches: 6. The chain's CDR3 is CASSIDGTVHGYTF. For the CDR3, the DNA is TGTGCCAGTAGTATAGACGGGACAGTACACGGCTACACCTTC.

The chain is built from TRBV28 and TRBJ1-1, with a possible D match to TRBD1 (6 bases). V was clipped by 4 bases and J by 6 bases, with 21 bases between them. CDR1 MDHEN and CDR2 SYDVKM come from the germline V gene. This CDR3 contains 16 residues. CDR3 in amino acids: CASSYWSRGSNAEAFF. The CDR3 DNA follows: TGTGCCAGCAGTTACTGGTCGAGGGGGTCTAACGCTGAAGCTTTCTTT.

This chain connects TRBV23-1 to TRBJ2-7, with TRBD1 identical over 8 bases. TRBV23-1 is an open reading frame, and its role is uncertain. After removal of 2 bases from V and 0 bases from J, the junction contained 6 bases not matched to a gene. The CDR3 totals 16 residues. The CDR3 nucleotides are TGCGCCAGCAGTCAACTGGGGACAGGAACCTCCTACGAGCAGTACTTC. Encoded protein: CASSQLGTGTSYEQYF.

This rearrangement joins TRBV19 to TRBJ2-3; D remains unclear. The CDR3 covers 14 residues. Germline V CDR1 and CDR2: LNHDA, SQIVND (reference sequence). The V end was cut by 0 bases, the J end by 2 bases, with 6 bases between. The DNA of the CDR3 is TGTGCCAGTAGTATAGAACAGACCACAGATACGCAGTATTTT. The encoded protein is CASSIEQTTDTQYF.

This chain joins TRBV6-6 and TRBJ2-5, with D tentatively TRBD1 (6 bases). The CDR3 loop spans 15 amino acids. Germline V CDR1 and CDR2: MNHNY, SVGAGI (reference sequence). Trimming shortened V by 0 bases and J by 5 bases, and 13 bases separated the two germline ends. Here the CDR3 reads CASSYSIGQLETQYF. The CDR3 region has the DNA TGTGCCAGCAGTTACTCGATCGGACAGCTGGAGACCCAGTACTTC.

In this sample, this clone is medium-sized (0.01 to 0.1%). The V gene is TRBV27, the J gene TRBJ1-1; TRBD1 aligns across 8 bases. The CDR3 is made up of 14 amino acids. The ends lost 2 bases at V and 1 base at J; junction bases unmatched: 0. Looked up from germline, CDR1 is MNHEY and CDR2 is SMNVEV (reference sequence). The chain's CDR3 is CASSLQGANTEAFF. The CDR3 DNA sequence: TGTGCCAGCAGTTTACAGGGGGCGAACACTGAAGCTTTCTTT.

This chain links TRBV19 with TRBJ2-5; 10 nucleotides match TRBD2. There are 13 residues in the CDR3. From germline, CDR1 is LNHDA and CDR2 SQIVND (reference sequence). V lost 5 bases, J lost 4 bases, and 1 base stayed unmatched. In DNA form, the CDR3 reads TGTGCCAGTAGTCTAGCGGGAGTAGAGACCCAGTACTTC. Protein: CASSLAGVETQYF.

Comment on this clone: Since no conserved phenylalanine or tryptophan closes the CDR3, a read error is the likely cause. The DNA is left out, because the CDR3 cannot be placed on it with certainty; the CDR3 is given as TCRdb lists it. The chain recombines TRBV9 with TRBJ1-2. The CDR3 is 11 residues long, ends included. Germline CDR1 reads SGDLS; CDR2 reads YYNGEE. CDR3 sequence reads: CASTREGPNVA.

The J gene is TRBJ1-3, the V gene TRBV30; 9 nucleotides align to TRBD1. With 5 bases clipped from V and 0 bases from J, the junction kept 5 bases outside the gene matches. The CDR3 sequence is 15 residues long. Germline loops: CDR1 GTSNPN, CDR2 SVGIG (reference sequence). The CDR3 loop is CAWHRGPSSGNTIYF. For the CDR3, the DNA is TGTGCCTGGCACAGGGGGCCCAGCTCTGGAAACACCATATATTTT.

Comments on this clone: The identical CDR3 is also encoded by other nucleotide sequences in the sample. This chain joins TRBV5-1 and TRBJ2-7; D is perhaps TRBD1 (5 bases). The germline CDR1 and CDR2 sequences are SGHRS and YFSETQ. The CDR3 has 14 amino acids. V was trimmed by 0 bases and J by 1 base, leaving 8 bases between them. The CDR3 sequence: CASSLGRGSYEQYF. CDR3 nucleotides: TGCGCCAGCAGCTTGGGTAGGGGTTCCTACGAGCAGTACTTC.

A single count supports this clone. V is TRBV18 and J is TRBJ1-1, with TRBD1 identical over 9 bases. Germline V CDR1 and CDR2: KGHSH, LQKENI. The CDR3 consists of 14 residues. V was clipped by 3 bases and J by 4 bases; unmatched bases: 3. Written as DNA, the CDR3 is TGTGCCAGCTCACCGGGGACAGGGCGCACTGAAGCTTTCTTT. Translation gives CASSPGTGRTEAFF.

The genes are TRBV7-8 and TRBJ1-2; TRBD1 might be the D (6 bases). V was clipped by 7 bases and J by 8 bases, with 23 bases between them. The CDR3 is 15 residues long. Looked up from germline, CDR1 is SGHVS and CDR2 is FQNEAQ. The CDR3 DNA reads TGTGCCAGCATTCTCCAGGGGAGGGGCGCGGGGGGCTACACCTTC. This codes for CASILQGRGAGGYTF.

This clone was detected only a few times. The genes are TRBV7-2 and TRBJ2-1, with D possibly TRBD1 on 6 matching bases. Trimming pared 5 bases from V and 2 bases from J, leaving 13 bases between. Per the germline V gene, CDR1 is SGHTA and CDR2 is FQGNSA. This CDR3 region has 15 residues. This CDR3 is CASSKQQGTYNEQFF. The CDR3 DNA sequence: TGTGCCAGCAGCAAACAACAGGGCACCTACAATGAGCAGTTCTTC.

The rearrangement joins TRBV28 to TRBJ2-7; 10 nucleotides line up with TRBD1. The V gene end was trimmed by 9 bases and the J gene end by 2 bases; junction bases not matched to a gene: 7. The CDR3 contains 14 residues. CDR1 and CDR2 from the germline V gene are MDHEN and SYDVKM. The CDR3 DNA reads TGTGCCAGTTGCGAGGGACAGGGGACCTACGAGCAGTACTTC. Amino acids: CASCEGQGTYEQYF.

The chain joins TRBV15 to TRBJ2-2; D is perhaps TRBD1 (6 bases). V lost 1 base to trimming and J lost 2 bases, with 8 bases between them. This CDR3 spans 15 amino acids. Germline CDR1 reads LNHNV; CDR2 reads YYDKDF (reference sequence). For the CDR3, the DNA is TGTGCCACCAGCAGAGGGGACACCAACACCGGGGAGCTGTTTTTT. Translated, it gives CATSRGDTNTGELFF.

This chain links TRBV12-5 with TRBJ2-3, with a tentative D call TRBD1 (6 bases). The V gene lost 5 bases and the J gene lost 4 bases, with 13 bases spanning the gap. CDR1 LGHNT and CDR2 FRNRAP come from the germline V gene. The CDR3 length is 14 residues. The CDR3 sequence is CASGTGLGPDTQYF. In DNA, the CDR3 is TGTGCTAGTGGTACAGGGTTGGGTCCAGATACGCAGTATTTT.

This rearrangement joins TRBV5-1 to TRBJ2-1, with 12 bases that match TRBD1. CDR1 and CDR2 (germline): SGHRS, YFSETQ. J lost 6 bases, V lost 4 bases, and 5 bases had no gene match. The CDR3 is 15 amino acids. For the CDR3, the DNA is TGCGCCAGCAGCGAGGGACAGGGGGCACCCAATGAGCAGTTCTTC. Encoded protein: CASSEGQGAPNEQFF.

CDR3 bases: TGTGCCAGCAGTGAGTCGGTGCAGGGTCAGGAGCCCCAGCATTTT. Translated: CASSESVQGQEPQHF. The chain links TRBV2 to TRBJ1-5; maybe TRBD1 (5 bases). The V gene's germline CDR1 is SNHLY and CDR2 FYNNEI. V was trimmed by 3 bases and J by 8 bases, leaving 17 bases between them. The CDR3 consists of 15 residues.

The chain carries TRBV7-9 and TRBJ1-6, with a weak D call TRBD1 (6 bases). Looked up from germline, CDR1 is SEHNR and CDR2 is FQNEAQ (reference sequence). Trimming removed 1 base at V and 13 bases at J, with 14 bases between. The CDR3 sequence is 14 residues long. The CDR3 here is CASSLGTVLEPLHF. The CDR3 coding sequence is TGTGCCAGCAGCTTAGGGACAGTTCTGGAGCCCCTCCACTTT.

The chain uses TRBV28 and TRBJ1-5, with TRBD1 identical over 9 bases. The CDR3 has 15 amino acids. Germline CDR1 and CDR2: MDHEN and SYDVKM. The junction had 11 bases not matched to a gene; V was cut back by 7 bases and J by 7 bases. The chain's CDR3 is CASTGEQGAGQPQHF. CDR3 DNA sequence: TGTGCCAGCACCGGCGAACAGGGGGCAGGACAGCCCCAGCATTTT.

This chain uses TRBV28 with TRBJ2-1, with 9 bases matching TRBD1. V shed 6 bases, J shed 1 base, and the junction held 7 bases outside the gene matches. CDR1 and CDR2 from the germline V gene are MDHEN and SYDVKM. The CDR3 is 16 amino acids. This chain's CDR3 is CASSEAGQGSYNEQFF. CDR3 coding DNA: TGTGCCAGCAGCGAGGCGGGACAGGGATCCTACAATGAGCAGTTCTTC.

The chain couples TRBV27 to TRBJ1-3; 7 bases map to TRBD1. This CDR3 contains 16 residues. The germline V gene has CDR1 MNHEY and CDR2 SMNVEV (reference sequence). V lost 6 bases, J lost 0 bases, and 8 bases stayed unmatched. The CDR3 DNA follows: TGTGCCAGCAGCCAAGGGGACAGCTCCTCTGGAAACACCATATATTTT. This translates into CASSQGDSSSGNTIYF.

The gene calls are TRBV27 and TRBJ1-2, with 7 bases aligning to TRBD1. This CDR3 comprises 15 residues. Germline CDR1 and CDR2: MNHEY and SMNVEV (reference sequence). J gave up 7 bases and V 5 bases, and 13 bases lay outside the gene matches. CDR3 in DNA: TGTGCCAGCAGTCTCGACTTGACAGGGCAAGGTGGCTACACCTTC. This encodes CASSLDLTGQGGYTF.